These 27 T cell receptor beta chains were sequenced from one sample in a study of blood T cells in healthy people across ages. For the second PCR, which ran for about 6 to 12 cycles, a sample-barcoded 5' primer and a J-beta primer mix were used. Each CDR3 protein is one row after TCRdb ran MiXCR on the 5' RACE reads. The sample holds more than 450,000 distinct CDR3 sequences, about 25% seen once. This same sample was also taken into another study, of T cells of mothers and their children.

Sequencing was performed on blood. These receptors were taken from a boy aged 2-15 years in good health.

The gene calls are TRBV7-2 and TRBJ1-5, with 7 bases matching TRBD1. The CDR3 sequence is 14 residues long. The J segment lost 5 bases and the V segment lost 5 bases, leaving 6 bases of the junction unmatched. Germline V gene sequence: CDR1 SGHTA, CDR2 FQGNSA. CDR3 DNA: TGTGCCAGCAGCGAACAGGGGTCTGATCAGCCCCAGCATTTT. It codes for CASSEQGSDQPQHF.

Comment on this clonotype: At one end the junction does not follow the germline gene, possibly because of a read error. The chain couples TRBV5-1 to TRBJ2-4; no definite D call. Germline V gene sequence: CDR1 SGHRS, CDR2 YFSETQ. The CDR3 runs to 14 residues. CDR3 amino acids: CASSGDSRENIQHF. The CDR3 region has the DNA TGCGCCAGCAGCGGAGACTCCCGAGAAAACATTCAGCACTTC.

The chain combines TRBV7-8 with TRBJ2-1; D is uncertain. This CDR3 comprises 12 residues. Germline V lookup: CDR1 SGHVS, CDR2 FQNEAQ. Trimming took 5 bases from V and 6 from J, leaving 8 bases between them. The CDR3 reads CASSRDPNEQFF. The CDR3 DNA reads TGTGCCAGCAGCCGCGACCCCAATGAGCAGTTCTTC.

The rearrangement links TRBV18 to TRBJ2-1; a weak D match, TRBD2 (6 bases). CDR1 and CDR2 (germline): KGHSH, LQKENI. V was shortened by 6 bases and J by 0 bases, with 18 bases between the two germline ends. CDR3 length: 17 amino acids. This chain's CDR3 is CASSPTWGVSSYNEQFF. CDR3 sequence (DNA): TGTGCCAGCTCGCCGACTTGGGGGGTCTCCTCCTACAATGAGCAGTTCTTC. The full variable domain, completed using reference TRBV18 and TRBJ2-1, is NAGVMQNPRHLVRRRGQEARLRCSPMKGHSHVYWYRQLPEEGLKFMVYLQKENIIDESGMPKERFSAEFPKEGPSILRIQQVVRGDSAAYFCASSPTWGVSSYNEQFFGPGTRLTVL.

The CDR3 DNA reads TGTGCCATCAACCCCGGGAACAGCGAAAAACTGTTTTTT. Residues: CAINPGNSEKLFF. This rearrangement joins TRBV10-3 to TRBJ1-4; the D is unclear. The CDR3 spans 13 residues. The V and J ends lost 7 bases and 8 bases respectively, with 14 bases between them. CDR1 ENHRY and CDR2 SYGVKD come from the germline V gene.

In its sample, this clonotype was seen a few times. The chain's CDR3 is CASSLRTSGRAGDEQYF. In DNA, the CDR3 is TGTGCCAGCAGCTTAAGGACTAGCGGGAGGGCCGGCGACGAGCAGTACTTC. The chain recombines TRBV7-2 with TRBJ2-5; 15 bases map to TRBD2. The J call is in doubt because the DNA end fits TRBJ2-7 better. Looked up from germline, CDR1 is SGHTA and CDR2 is FQGNSA. The CDR3 loop spans 17 amino acids.

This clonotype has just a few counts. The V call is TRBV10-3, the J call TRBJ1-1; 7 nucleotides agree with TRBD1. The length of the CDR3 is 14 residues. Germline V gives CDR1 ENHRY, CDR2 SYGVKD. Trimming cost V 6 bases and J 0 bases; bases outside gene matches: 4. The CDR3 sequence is CAISTGALNTEAFF. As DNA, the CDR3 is TGTGCCATCAGCACAGGGGCCTTGAACACTGAAGCTTTCTTT.

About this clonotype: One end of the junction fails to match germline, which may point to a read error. The chain's CDR3 is CSARDLVTGVF. The CDR3 DNA reads as TGCAGTGCTAGAGATCTCGTGACAGGGGTTTTC. This chain connects TRBV20-1 to TRBJ2-5, with 8 bases fitting TRBD1. Germline CDR1 and CDR2: DFQATT and SNEGSKA (reference sequence). The CDR3 length is 11 residues.

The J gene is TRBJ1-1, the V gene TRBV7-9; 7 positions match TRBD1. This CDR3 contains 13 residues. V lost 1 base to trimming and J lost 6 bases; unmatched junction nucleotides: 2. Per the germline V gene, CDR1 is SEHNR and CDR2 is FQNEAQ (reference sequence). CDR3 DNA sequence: TGTGCCAGCAGCTTAGGGACAGGCCCTGAAGCTTTCTTT. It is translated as CASSLGTGPEAFF.

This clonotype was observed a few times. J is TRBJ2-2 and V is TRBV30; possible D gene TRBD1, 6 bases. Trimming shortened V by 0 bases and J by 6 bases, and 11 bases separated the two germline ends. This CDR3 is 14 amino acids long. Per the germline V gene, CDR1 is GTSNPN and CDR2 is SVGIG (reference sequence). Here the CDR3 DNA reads TGTGCCTGGAGTGTGGGGTCAGGGGCCGGGGAGCTGTTTTTT. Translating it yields CAWSVGSGAGELFF. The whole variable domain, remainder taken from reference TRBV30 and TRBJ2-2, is SQTIHQWPATLVQPVGSPLSLECTVEGTSNPNLYWYRQAAGRGLQLLFYSVGIGQISSEVPQNLSASRPQDRQFILSSKKLLLSDSGFYLCAWSVGSGAGELFFGEGSRLTVL.

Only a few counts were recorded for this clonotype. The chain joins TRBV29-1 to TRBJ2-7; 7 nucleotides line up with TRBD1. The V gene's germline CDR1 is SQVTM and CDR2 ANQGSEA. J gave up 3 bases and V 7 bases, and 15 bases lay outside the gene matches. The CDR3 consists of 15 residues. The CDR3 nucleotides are TGCAGCGCCACGATACAGGGGAGAGGATTCTACGAGCAGTACTTC. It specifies CSATIQGRGFYEQYF.

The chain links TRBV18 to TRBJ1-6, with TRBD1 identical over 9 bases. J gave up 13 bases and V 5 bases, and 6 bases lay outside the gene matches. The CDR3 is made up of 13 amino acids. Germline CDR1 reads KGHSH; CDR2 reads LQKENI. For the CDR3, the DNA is TGTGCCAGCTCATTCTACAGGGGGCGGCCCCTCCACTTT. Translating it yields CASSFYRGRPLHF.

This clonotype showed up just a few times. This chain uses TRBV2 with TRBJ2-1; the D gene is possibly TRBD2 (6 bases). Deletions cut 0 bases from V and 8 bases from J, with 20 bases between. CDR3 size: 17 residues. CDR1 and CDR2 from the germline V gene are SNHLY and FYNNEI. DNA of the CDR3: TGTGCCAGCAGTGAAGCGGGAAAGGACTATCTAGGGCATGAGCAGTTCTTC. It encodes CASSEAGKDYLGHEQFF.

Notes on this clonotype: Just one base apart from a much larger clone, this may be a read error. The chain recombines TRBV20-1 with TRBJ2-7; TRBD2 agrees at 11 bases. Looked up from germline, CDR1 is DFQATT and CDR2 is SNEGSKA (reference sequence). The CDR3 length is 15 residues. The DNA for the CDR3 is TGCAGTGCTAGGAAACTAGCGGGAGATATCTACGGGCAGTACTTC. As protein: CSARKLAGDIYGQYF.

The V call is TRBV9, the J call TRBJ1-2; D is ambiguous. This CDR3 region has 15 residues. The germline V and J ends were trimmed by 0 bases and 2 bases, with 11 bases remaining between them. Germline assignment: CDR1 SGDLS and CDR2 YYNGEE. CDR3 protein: CASSVGVQSNYGYTF. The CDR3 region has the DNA TGTGCCAGCAGCGTAGGAGTACAGAGCAACTATGGCTACACCTTC. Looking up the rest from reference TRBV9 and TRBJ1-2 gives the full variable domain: DSGVTQTPKHLITATGQRVTLRCSPRSGDLSVYWYQQSLDQGLQFLIQYYNGEERAKGNILERFSAQQFPDLHSELNLSSLELGDSALYFCASSVGVQSNYGYTFGSGTRLTVV.

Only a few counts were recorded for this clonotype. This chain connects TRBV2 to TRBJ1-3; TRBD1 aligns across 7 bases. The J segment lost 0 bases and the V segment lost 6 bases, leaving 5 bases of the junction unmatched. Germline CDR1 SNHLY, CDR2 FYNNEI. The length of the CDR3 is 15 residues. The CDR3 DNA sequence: TGTGCCAGCAGCGGGACAGACTTCTCTGGAAACACCATATATTTT. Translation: CASSGTDFSGNTIYF. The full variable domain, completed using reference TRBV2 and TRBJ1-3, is EPEVTQTPSHQVTQMGQEVILRCVPISNHLYFYWYRQILGQKVEFLVSFYNNEISEKSEIFDDQFSVERPDGSNFTLKIRSTKLEDSAMYFCASSGTDFSGNTIYFGEGSWLTVV.

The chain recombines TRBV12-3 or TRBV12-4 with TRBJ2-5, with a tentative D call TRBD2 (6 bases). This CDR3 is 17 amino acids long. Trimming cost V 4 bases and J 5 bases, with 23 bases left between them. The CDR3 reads CASSSRRTGTPRETQYF. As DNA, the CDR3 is TGTGCCAGCAGTTCCCGCCGAACCGGGACTCCACGGGAGACCCAGTACTTC.

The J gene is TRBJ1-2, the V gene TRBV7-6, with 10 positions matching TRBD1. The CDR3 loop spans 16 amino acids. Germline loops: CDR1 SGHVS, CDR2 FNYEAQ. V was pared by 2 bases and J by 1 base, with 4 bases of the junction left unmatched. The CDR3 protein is CASSLTDRGSNYGYTF. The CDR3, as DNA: TGTGCCAGCAGCTTAACGGACAGGGGGAGTAACTATGGCTACACCTTC.

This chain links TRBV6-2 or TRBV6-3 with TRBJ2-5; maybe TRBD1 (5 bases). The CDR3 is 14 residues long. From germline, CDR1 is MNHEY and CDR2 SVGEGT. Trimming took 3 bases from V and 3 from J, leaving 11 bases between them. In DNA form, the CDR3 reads TGTGCCAGCAGTTATCCCGACAGAAAAGAGACCCAGTACTTC. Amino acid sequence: CASSYPDRKETQYF.

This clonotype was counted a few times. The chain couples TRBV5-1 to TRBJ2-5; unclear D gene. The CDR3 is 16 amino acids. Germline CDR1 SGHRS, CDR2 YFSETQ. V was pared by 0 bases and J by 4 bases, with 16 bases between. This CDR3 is CASSLDSRWVLETQYF. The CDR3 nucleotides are TGCGCCAGCAGCTTGGATTCTCGATGGGTTTTAGAGACCCAGTACTTC. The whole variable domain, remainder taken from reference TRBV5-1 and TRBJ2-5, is KAGVTQTPRYLIKTRGQQVTLSCSPISGHRSVSWYQQTPGQGLQFLFEYFSETQRNKGNFPGRFSGRQFSNSRSEMNVSTLELGDSALYLCASSLDSRWVLETQYFGPGTRLLVL.

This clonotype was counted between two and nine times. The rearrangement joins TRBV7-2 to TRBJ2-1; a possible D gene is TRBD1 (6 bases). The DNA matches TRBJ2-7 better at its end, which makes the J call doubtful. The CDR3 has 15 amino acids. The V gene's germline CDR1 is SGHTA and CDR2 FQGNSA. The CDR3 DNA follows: TGTGCCAGCAGCTTGTCGGACAGCCACATCTACGAGCAGTACTTC. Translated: CASSLSDSHIYEQYF.

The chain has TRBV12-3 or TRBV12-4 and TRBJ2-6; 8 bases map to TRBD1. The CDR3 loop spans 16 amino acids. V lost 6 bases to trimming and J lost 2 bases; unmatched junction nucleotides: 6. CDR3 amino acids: CASSTTGGTGANVLTF. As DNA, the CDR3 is TGTGCCAGCAGCACTACAGGGGGTACTGGGGCCAACGTCCTGACTTTC.

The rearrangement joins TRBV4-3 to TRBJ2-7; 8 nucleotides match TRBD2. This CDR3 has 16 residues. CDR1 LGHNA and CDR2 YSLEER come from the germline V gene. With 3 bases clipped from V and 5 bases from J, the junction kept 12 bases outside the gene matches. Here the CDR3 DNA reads TGCGCCAGCAGCCAGGGGACTAGTAGGGTGATCGACGAGCAGTACTTC. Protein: CASSQGTSRVIDEQYF.

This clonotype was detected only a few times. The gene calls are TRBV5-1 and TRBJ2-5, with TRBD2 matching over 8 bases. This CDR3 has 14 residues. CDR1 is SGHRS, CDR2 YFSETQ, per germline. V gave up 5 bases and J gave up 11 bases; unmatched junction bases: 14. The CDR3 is CASRGGGGPEEQYF. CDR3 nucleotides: TGCGCCAGCAGGGGTGGCGGGGGGCCTGAAGAGCAGTACTTC.

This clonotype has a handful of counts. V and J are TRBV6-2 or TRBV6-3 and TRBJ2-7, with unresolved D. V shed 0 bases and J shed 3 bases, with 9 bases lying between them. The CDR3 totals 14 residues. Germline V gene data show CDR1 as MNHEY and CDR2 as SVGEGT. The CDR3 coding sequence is TGTGCCAGCAGTTACTCGATCAGCTACTACGAGCAGTACTTC. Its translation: CASSYSISYYEQYF.

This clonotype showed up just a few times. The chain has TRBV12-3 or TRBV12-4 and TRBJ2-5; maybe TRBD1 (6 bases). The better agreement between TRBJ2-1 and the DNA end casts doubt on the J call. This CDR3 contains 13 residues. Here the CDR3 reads CASSLGEGDEQFF. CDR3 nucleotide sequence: TGTGCCAGCAGCCTTGGAGAGGGGGATGAGCAGTTCTTC.

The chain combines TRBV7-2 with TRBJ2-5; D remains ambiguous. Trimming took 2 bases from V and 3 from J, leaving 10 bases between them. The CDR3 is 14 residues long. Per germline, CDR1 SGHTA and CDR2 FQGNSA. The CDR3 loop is CASSLNSGEETQYF. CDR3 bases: TGTGCCAGCAGCTTAAATTCTGGGGAAGAGACCCAGTACTTC. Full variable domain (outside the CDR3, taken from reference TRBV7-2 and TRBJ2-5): GAGVSQSPSNKVTEKGKDVELRCDPISGHTALYWYRQSLGQGLEFLIYFQGNSAPDKSGLPSDRFSAERTGGSVSTLTIQRTQQEDSAVYLCASSLNSGEETQYFGPGTRLLVL.